The rows below give T cell receptor beta chains drawn from one sample of a study of CD8+ T cells in alopecia areata. Sequencing was performed with immunoSEQ multiplex PCR; in TCRdb, only in-frame clones are kept and a portion is missing. This sample has about 190,000 clones, with around 56% found just once. The sequenced sample was CD4+ T cells sorted from blood, obtained at week 4, from a patient treated with tofacitinib. Every receptor here comes from a human donor with alopecia areata. Each CDR3 is given with its conserved first and last residue. A D gene is named only where the DNA matches it firmly. For some rows the clone size is stated as once, few or many, or as a class when expanded; others skip it.

v_call,clone_size,j_call,d_call,cdr3_aa,cdr3_nt
TRBV6-5,few,TRBJ2-5,TRBD1,CASSLNRGKETQYF,TGTGCCAGCAGTCTGAACAGGGGGAAAGAGACCCAGTACTTC
TRBV5-1,few,TRBJ2-4,-,CASSLVGETSSKNIQYF,TGCGCCAGCAGCTTGGTAGGAGAGACAAGTTCCAAAAACATTCAGTACTTC
TRBV15,-,TRBJ2-1,-,CATSSAYNEQFF,TGTGCCACCAGCAGCGCTTACAATGAGCAGTTCTTC
TRBV29-1,-,TRBJ1-1,-,CSVLTNTEAFF,TGCAGCGTCCTCACGAACACTGAAGCTTTCTTT
TRBV9,once,TRBJ2-7,-,CASSVGPDSYEQYF,TGTGCCAGCAGCGTAGGGCCCGATTCCTACGAGCAGTACTTC
TRBV27,-,TRBJ1-1,-,CASSSRTEAFF,TGTGCCAGCAGTTCCAGGACAGAAGCTTTCTTT
TRBV11-2,-,TRBJ2-3,TRBD1,CASGRQGELTDTQYF,TGTGCCAGCGGCCGACAGGGAGAACTCACAGATACGCAGTATTTT
TRBV7-2,-,TRBJ2-1,-,CASRGAGSSYNEQFF,TGTGCCAGCAGAGGGGCGGGAAGCTCCTACAATGAGCAGTTCTTC
TRBV28,-,TRBJ2-2,-,CASSLGRVNTGELFF,TGTGCCAGCAGTTTAGGCAGGGTGAACACCGGGGAGCTGTTTTTT
TRBV29-1,few,TRBJ2-1,-,CSVVDGREQFF,TGCAGCGTTGTGGACGGCAGGGAGCAGTTCTTC
TRBV7-2,few,TRBJ2-1,-,CASRSGLPSYNEQFF,TGTGCCAGCAGGTCAGGACTGCCCTCCTACAATGAGCAGTTCTTC